The 10 T cell receptor beta chains listed next were all sequenced from one sample in a study of response to subunit inactivated influenza vaccine. TCRdb used MiXCR to reprocess the RT-PCR reads, holding one entry per CDR3 protein. The sample holds about 500,000 distinct CDR3 sequences, more than 15% seen once. Source: CD4+ T cells sorted from PBMCs, taken around 25 months after vaccination. Receptors were obtained from a man in his fifties or sixties who received an inactivated influenza vaccine.

This clonotype came up a few times. This rearrangement joins TRBV5-6 to TRBJ1-4, with a weak D call TRBD1 (5 bases). Germline loops: CDR1 SGHDT, CDR2 YYEEEE. Trimming removed 4 bases from V and 13 bases from J, with 14 bases in between. The CDR3 is made up of 12 amino acids. CDR3 sequence reads: CASSKPRDGLFF. The CDR3 bases are TGTGCCAGCAGCAAACCCCGGGACGGACTGTTTTTT.

The genes are TRBV7-2 and TRBJ2-5; D is possibly TRBD2 (7 bases). CDR3 length: 15 amino acids. Germline V CDR1 and CDR2: SGHTA, FQGNSA. The germline V and J ends were trimmed by 0 bases and 5 bases, with 13 bases remaining between them. The CDR3 sequence: CASSLAGGPWETQYF. As DNA, the CDR3 is TGTGCCAGCAGCTTAGCGGGGGGGCCTTGGGAGACCCAGTACTTC. The variable domain in full, with the rest retrieved from reference TRBV7-2 and TRBJ2-5, is GAGVSQSPSNKVTEKGKDVELRCDPISGHTALYWYRQSLGQGLEFLIYFQGNSAPDKSGLPSDRFSAERTGGSVSTLTIQRTQQEDSAVYLCASSLAGGPWETQYFGPGTRLLVL.

This chain uses TRBV7-2 with TRBJ2-7; the D is unclear. CDR3 length equals 13 residues. V was shortened by 5 bases and J by 2 bases, with 10 bases between the two germline ends. From germline, CDR1 is SGHTA and CDR2 FQGNSA. The CDR3 DNA follows: TGTGCCAGCAGCGCCCCGGCCACCTACGAGCAGTACTTC. This codes for CASSAPATYEQYF.

This rearrangement joins TRBV10-3 to TRBJ2-3; TRBD1 matches at 7 bases. Looked up from germline, CDR1 is ENHRY and CDR2 is SYGVKD. CDR3 length equals 13 residues. The V segment lost 10 bases and the J segment 4 bases; nucleotides outside the gene matches: 8. CDR3: CATSSDRPDTQYF. In DNA form, the CDR3 reads TGTGCCACCTCGTCGGACAGGCCAGATACGCAGTATTTT.

This chain links TRBV10-3 with TRBJ1-3, with a tentative D call TRBD1 (5 bases). This CDR3 is built from 14 residues. Trimming left V 2 bases short and J 3 bases short, with 8 bases between. Germline V gene lookup returns CDR1 ENHRY and CDR2 SYGVKD. The CDR3 bases are TGTGCCATCAGTGAGGGACAAGGTGGAAACACCATATATTTT. Its protein product is CAISEGQGGNTIYF.

The J gene is TRBJ1-3, the V gene TRBV11-2, with D possibly matching TRBD1 (5 bases). The CDR3 runs 15 residues. With 5 bases removed from V and 0 bases from J, the gap between germline ends came to 11 bases. The germline V gene encodes CDR1 SGHAT and CDR2 FQNNGV. The CDR3 protein is CASSARAASGNTIYF. The CDR3 bases are TGTGCCAGCAGCGCCAGGGCGGCCTCTGGAAACACCATATATTTT.

This clonotype came up many times. The V gene is TRBV29-1, the J gene TRBJ2-5; 7 bases line up with TRBD1. Germline-derived CDR1 and CDR2 are SQVTM and ANQGSEA. This CDR3 spans 16 amino acids. V trimming: 0 bases; J trimming: 6 bases; junction bases outside the gene matches: 13. CDR3 amino acids: CSVEDRQGALGKTQYF. CDR3 in DNA: TGCAGCGTTGAAGATCGACAGGGAGCTTTGGGAAAGACCCAGTACTTC.

This clonotype has only a few counts. The chain recombines TRBV7-9 with TRBJ1-1; D uncertain. V dropped 6 bases and J dropped 8 bases, with 10 bases sitting between them. Germline V CDR1 and CDR2: SEHNR, FQNEAQ (reference sequence). The CDR3 sequence is 11 residues long. The CDR3 region has the DNA TGTGCCAGCAGTAACACGGACGAAGCTTTCTTT. Its protein is CASSNTDEAFF.

The CDR3 here is CSATDDGGYTF. The CDR3 coding sequence is TGCAGTGCTACGGACGATGGGGGCTACACCTTC. The chain carries TRBV20-1 and TRBJ1-2; D gene unclear. Germline V gene lookup returns CDR1 DFQATT and CDR2 SNEGSKA (reference sequence). V lost 4 bases, J lost 8 bases, and 11 bases lay in between. The CDR3 has 11 residues.

This clonotype was seen only a few times. The chain carries TRBV6-2 or TRBV6-3 and TRBJ1-2; TRBD1 might be the D (5 bases). The CDR3 has 14 amino acids. The V end was cut by 5 bases, the J end by 5 bases, with 15 bases between. Germline V lookup: CDR1 MNHEY, CDR2 SVGEGT. The CDR3 DNA follows: TGTGCCAGCAGTCGCCCGGGACGCTTTTATGGCTACACCTTC. Translated: CASSRPGRFYGYTF.